The 5 T cell receptor beta chains given below trace back to one sample, sequenced in a study of blood T cell repertoires in COVID-19. TCRdb keeps only in-frame clones here, not all; method: immunoSEQ multiplex PCR. The sample holds approximately 66,000 clones; roughly 70% are singletons and the top ten take approximately 20%. Sequencing used peripheral blood. Receptor source: a man aged 55 to 69 with acute or convalescent COVID-19.

This rearrangement joins TRBV11-3 to TRBJ1-3, with unresolved D. V lost 3 bases and J 0 bases, leaving 3 bases between the germline ends. The CDR3 has 13 residues. CDR1 and CDR2 (germline): SGHNT, YENEEA. The CDR3 nucleotides read TGTGCCAGCAGCTTCAGCTCTGGAAACACCATATATTTT. Translated: CASSFSSGNTIYF.

The genes are TRBV2 and TRBJ1-5, with a tentative D call TRBD1 (6 bases). The CDR3 totals 13 residues. Germline V gives CDR1 SNHLY, CDR2 FYNNEI. The V and J ends lost 4 bases and 4 bases respectively, with 8 bases between them. The CDR3 nucleotides are TGTGCCAGCAGTGGCCAGGGGAATCAGCCCCAGCATTTT. It yields the protein CASSGQGNQPQHF. The variable domain in full, completed from reference TRBV2 and TRBJ1-5, reads EPEVTQTPSHQVTQMGQEVILRCVPISNHLYFYWYRQILGQKVEFLVSFYNNEISEKSEIFDDQFSVERPDGSNFTLKIRSTKLEDSAMYFCASSGQGNQPQHFGDGTRLSIL.

In DNA form, the CDR3 reads TGTGCCAGCAGCCCAGGACAGGGCCAAGAGACCCAGTACTTC. Translated, it gives CASSPGQGQETQYF. This chain uses TRBV5-8 with TRBJ2-5, with 8 bases that match TRBD1. The CDR3 length is 14 residues. CDR1 is SGHTS and CDR2 is YDEGEE in the germline V gene. Trimming took 4 bases from V and 1 from J; bases not matched to a gene: 3.

This clone appeared many times. The gene calls are TRBV28 and TRBJ1-2; D unclear. The length of the CDR3 is 11 residues. V lost 7 bases to trimming and J lost 4 bases, with 7 bases between them. Per the germline V gene, CDR1 is MDHEN and CDR2 is SYDVKM. The CDR3 sequence is CASMNFYGYTF. Here the CDR3 DNA reads TGTGCCAGCATGAACTTCTATGGCTACACCTTC.

This clone appeared a few times. The J gene is TRBJ2-4, the V gene TRBV24-1, with D tentatively TRBD1 (7 bases). V was clipped by 3 bases and J by 2 bases, with 16 bases between them. CDR3 length equals 17 residues. CDR1 is KGHDR and CDR2 is SFDVKD in the germline V gene. In nucleotides, the CDR3 is TGTGCCACCAGTGATCCCGCAGGGGGGTTTCCCAAAAACATTCAGTACTTC. It codes for CATSDPAGGFPKNIQYF.